This TCR beta chain originates from a study of blood T cell repertoires in COVID-19. Background on the study: Samples representing acute and convalescent COVID-19 were sourced from the United States, Italy and Spain. Sources were T cells, B-cell-depleted T cells, or PBMCs; the material itself was cDNA or gDNA.

As originally analysed: By means of reference gene primer amplification, nucleated cell counts were estimated. Generated by immunoSEQ multiplex PCR, the TCRdb table keeps only in-frame clones and is missing some. V and J calls and clone size come straight from that table; D and trimming were deduced from the DNA. This table has 200,000 to 250,000 clones, about 80% appearing once. Participant ages covered about 18 to 90 years across 20 to 30 US areas. Trimming removed 2 bases from V and 3 bases from J; junction bases left unmatched: 4. The germline CDR1 and CDR2 sequences are SGDLS and YYNGEE. The CDR3 is made up of 15 amino acids.

The origin of this receptor is a woman aged 40 to 50 with acute COVID-19. Specimen: PBMCs or T cells enriched from blood (not recorded which). This chain uses TRBV9 with TRBJ2-1; 8 positions agree with TRBD2. CDR3 DNA sequence: TGTGCCAGCAGCGTCCGCACTAGCGGCTACAATGAGCAGTTCTTC. Encoded protein: CASSVRTSGYNEQFF.